The source of this TCR beta chain is a study of vaccination effects on CD4 cells after COVID-19. TCRdb's table, derived via immunoSEQ multiplex PCR, lists solely in-frame clones and lacks some. Among fewer than 25,000 clones listed, approximately 83% were seen once. Comments on this clone: Its antigen is still unknown.

From germline, CDR1 is LNHNV and CDR2 YYDKDF (reference sequence). V lost 1 base and J lost 4, with 16 bases in between. This CDR3 has 17 amino acids. Viral peptide pool expansion of antigen-specific CD4+ T cells preceded sequencing in the ViraFEST assay. The culture ran for around 10 days before CD4+ T cells were isolated. People in the vaccine group had not been infected with SARS-CoV-2 before, and their nucleocapsid antibodies were negative. After approximately 2 million PBMC were placed in each well, they were cultured with around 10 IU/ml IL-2 and 10 ug/ml peptides. The authors exchanged half the medium for IL-2 medium on days 3 and 7.

Sample: CD4+ T cells from PBMCs cultured with HCoV-NL63 spike peptides, taken before COVID-19 vaccination. V and J are TRBV15 and TRBJ1-4, with TRBD1 as a possible D gene (5 bases). The sequence was obtained from a human donor who received a COVID-19 vaccine. The DNA of the CDR3 is TGTGCCACCAGCAGAGTGTCATTTAGGGGCTATAATGAAAAACTGTTTTTT. This codes for CATSRVSFRGYNEKLFF. Drawing the rest from reference TRBV15 and TRBJ1-4, the complete variable domain is DAMVIQNPRYQVTQFGKPVTLSCSQTLNHNVMYWYQQKSSQAPKLLFHYYDKDFNNEADTPDNFQSRRPNTSFCFLDIRSPGLGDTAMYLCATSRVSFRGYNEKLFFGSGTQLSVL.